These 24 T cell receptor beta chains share one sample of origin, sequenced in a study of Ad26.COV2.S vaccination and SARS-CoV-2 variants. TCRdb's table, derived via immunoSEQ multiplex PCR, lists solely in-frame clones and lacks some. This table has around 370,000 clones, under 95% appearing once. The specimen comprised peripheral blood, sampled after recovery from COVID-19. These receptors were taken from a human donor who had recovered from COVID-19.

The chain carries TRBV6-5 and TRBJ1-2; 9 nucleotides line up with TRBD1. Trimming cost V 6 bases and J 7 bases; bases outside gene matches: 12. The CDR3 is 15 residues long. The germline gives CDR1 MNHEY, CDR2 SVGAGI. The CDR3 DNA reads as TGTGCCAGCAGCGATTCTACAGGGGGCGTCGGTGGCTACACCTTC. Its translation: CASSDSTGGVGGYTF.

The genes are TRBV24-1 and TRBJ2-1; 10 bases align to TRBD2. V shed 6 bases and J 6 bases; nucleotides not matched to a gene: 4. In germline, CDR1 is KGHDR, CDR2 SFDVKD. This CDR3 is built from 14 residues. In nucleotides, the CDR3 is TGTGCCACCAGTAGCGGGGGGGGTAGCAATGAGCAGTTCTTC. It is translated as CATSSGGGSNEQFF.

The rearrangement links TRBV4-1 to TRBJ2-1, with TRBD1 matching over 9 bases. Unmatched junction bases numbered 3, after V lost 0 bases and J lost 3 bases. Per the germline V gene, CDR1 is MGHRA and CDR2 is YSYEKL. This CDR3 comprises 16 residues. Here the CDR3 reads CASSQENRGLYNEQFF. CDR3 in DNA: TGCGCCAGCAGCCAAGAAAACAGGGGGCTCTACAATGAGCAGTTCTTC.

The chain links TRBV7-8 to TRBJ2-7; a possible D gene is TRBD1 (5 bases). The ends were cut back, 4 bases at V and 4 bases at J, with 20 bases in the middle. CDR1 and CDR2 (germline): SGHVS, FQNEAQ. The CDR3 length is 16 residues. The CDR3 loop is CASSYLTGGNWYEQYF. DNA for the CDR3: TGTGCCAGCAGCTATCTCACAGGCGGAAACTGGTACGAGCAGTACTTC.

V usage is TRBV10-3 and J usage is TRBJ1-2; D is uncertain. The CDR3 covers 16 residues. Germline assignment: CDR1 ENHRY and CDR2 SYGVKD. The V gene lost 7 bases and the J gene lost 5 bases, with 23 bases spanning the gap. DNA for the CDR3: TGTGCCATCACCAAGGCGTTGGGTGACGTCGGTTATGGCTACACCTTC. This encodes CAITKALGDVGYGYTF.

The V and J genes are TRBV27 and TRBJ1-4; D is ambiguous. The CDR3 is 15 amino acids. V gave up 0 bases and J gave up 3 bases, with 8 bases separating them. Germline V gene sequence: CDR1 MNHEY, CDR2 SMNVEV (reference sequence). The DNA for the CDR3 is TGTGCCAGCAGTTTATCGCCCGATTCTAATGAAAAACTGTTTTTT. Amino acid sequence: CASSLSPDSNEKLFF.

The chain is built from TRBV10-2 and TRBJ1-1; D gene unclear. The CDR3 is 14 amino acids. V was clipped by 6 bases and J by 3 bases, with 14 bases between them. Germline loops: CDR1 WSHSY, CDR2 SAAADI. CDR3 amino acids: CASRVVDTYTEAFF. The CDR3 nucleotides read TGCGCCAGCAGGGTGGTAGACACTTACACTGAAGCTTTCTTT.

This clone was counted only a few times. This rearrangement joins TRBV27 to TRBJ1-3, with D maybe TRBD1 (6 bases). The CDR3 loop spans 15 amino acids. Germline CDR1 MNHEY, CDR2 SMNVEV (reference sequence). Trimming took 5 bases from V and 0 from J, leaving 11 bases between them. The CDR3 DNA follows: TGTGCCAGCAGTCCTAACAGGGACTCTGGAAACACCATATATTTT. It is translated as CASSPNRDSGNTIYF.

This chain links TRBV4-1 with TRBJ1-2, with no clear D. CDR1 is MGHRA, CDR2 YSYEKL, per germline. The CDR3 runs to 12 residues. V was clipped by 0 bases and J by 9 bases, with 8 bases between them. This CDR3 is CASSQDDGRYTF. CDR3 in DNA: TGCGCCAGCAGCCAAGATGACGGTCGCTACACCTTC.

V gene TRBV27 combines with J gene TRBJ2-7, with D perhaps being TRBD1 or TRBD2 (5 bases each). The CDR3 consists of 15 residues. The V end was cut by 5 bases, the J end by 5 bases, with 19 bases between. Germline CDR1 reads MNHEY; CDR2 reads SMNVEV (reference sequence). The CDR3 spells CASSRSGTFGNEQYF. The CDR3, as DNA: TGTGCCAGCAGTCGAAGTGGGACCTTCGGGAACGAGCAGTACTTC.

In nucleotides, the CDR3 is TGTGCCAGCAGCTTAGACCAGGGGGACTCCAATCAGCCCCAGCATTTT. This encodes CASSLDQGDSNQPQHF. The J gene is TRBJ1-5, the V gene TRBV7-9, with 7 bases that match TRBD1. CDR3 size: 16 residues. Germline CDR1 is SEHNR and CDR2 is FQNEAQ (reference sequence). Trimming cost V 1 base and J 3 bases; bases outside gene matches: 6.

This chain connects TRBV24-1 to TRBJ2-3; 8 nucleotides line up with TRBD2. The CDR3 covers 16 residues. Germline V gene lookup returns CDR1 KGHDR and CDR2 SFDVKD. V was clipped by 6 bases and J by 6 bases; unmatched bases: 13. CDR3 DNA sequence: TGTGCCACCAGTAATCCCCGGGGGGGCGGCGACGATACGCAGTATTTT. Its translation is CATSNPRGGGDDTQYF.

The CDR3 sequence is CASGLGGPEAFF. CDR3 DNA: TGTGCTAGTGGTTTGGGGGGGCCTGAAGCTTTCTTT. This sequence joins TRBV12-5 and TRBJ1-1, with a possible D match to TRBD1 (6 bases). Trimming took off 1 base at V and 6 bases at J, with 6 bases between the two ends. Looked up from germline, CDR1 is LGHNT and CDR2 is FRNRAP. This CDR3 region has 12 residues. The entire variable domain, with the rest obtained from reference TRBV12-5 and TRBJ1-1, is as follows: DARVTQTPRHKVTEMGQEVTMRCQPILGHNTVFWYRQTMMQGLELLAYFRNRAPLDDSGMPKDRFSAEMPDATLATLKIQPSEPRDSAVYFCASGLGGPEAFFGQGTRLTVV.

This chain links TRBV24-1 with TRBJ2-3, with no clear D. The CDR3 is made up of 13 amino acids. V lost 4 bases to trimming and J lost 1 base, with 5 bases between them. The germline CDR1 and CDR2 sequences are KGHDR and SFDVKD. The CDR3 DNA is TGTGCCACCAGTGACGGACGCACAGATACGCAGTATTTT. Its translation is CATSDGRTDTQYF.

The V and J genes are TRBV4-1 and TRBJ2-3; 7 bases fit TRBD1. This CDR3 has 17 amino acids. CDR1 and CDR2 from the germline V gene are MGHRA and YSYEKL. The V gene end was trimmed by 0 bases and the J gene end by 2 bases; junction bases not matched to a gene: 8. The CDR3 sequence is CASSQDRRTGATDTQYF. The CDR3 coding sequence is TGCGCCAGCAGCCAAGATCGTAGAACAGGGGCCACAGATACGCAGTATTTT.

This sequence joins TRBV7-8 and TRBJ2-1, with 13 bases fitting TRBD2. This CDR3 is built from 17 residues. Germline-derived CDR1 and CDR2 are SGHVS and FQNEAQ. Losses at the gene ends were 2 bases for V and 3 bases for J; bases not matched to a gene: 4. CDR3 amino acids: CASSLSWTSGGYNEQFF. CDR3 bases: TGTGCCAGCAGCTTAAGCTGGACTAGCGGGGGCTACAATGAGCAGTTCTTC.

The chain joins TRBV2 to TRBJ1-1; D is unclear. Deletions cut 6 bases from V and 1 base from J, with 9 bases between. This CDR3 has 13 residues. Germline-derived CDR1 and CDR2 are SNHLY and FYNNEI. As DNA, the CDR3 is TGTGCCAGCAGAGACCAGAGGAACACTGAAGCTTTCTTT. It encodes CASRDQRNTEAFF.

The chain couples TRBV11-3 to TRBJ2-5; D assignment may be TRBD1 or TRBD2 (6 bases each). The CDR3 loop spans 16 amino acids. Germline CDR1 SGHNT, CDR2 YENEEA. V lost 5 bases and J lost 5, with 21 bases in between. The CDR3 sequence: CASSPGGTTRGETQYF. The CDR3, as DNA: TGTGCCAGCAGCCCTGGCGGGACCACGAGGGGGGAGACCCAGTACTTC. The variable domain in full, with the rest retrieved from reference TRBV11-3 and TRBJ2-5, is EAGVVQSPRYKIIEKKQPVAFWCNPISGHNTLYWYLQNLGQGPELLIRYENEEAVDDSQLPKDRFSAERLKGVDSTLKIQPAELGDSAVYLCASSPGGTTRGETQYFGPGTRLLVL.

The chain couples TRBV18 to TRBJ2-2; the D gene is possibly TRBD2 (6 bases). This CDR3 has 16 amino acids. With 3 bases removed from V and 0 bases from J, the gap between germline ends came to 11 bases. Germline-derived CDR1 and CDR2 are KGHSH and LQKENI. This CDR3 reads CASSPPGLPNTGELFF. DNA of the CDR3: TGTGCCAGCTCACCCCCGGGACTTCCGAACACCGGGGAGCTGTTTTTT.

This clone was seen a few times. The chain is built from TRBV7-2 and TRBJ1-5; D unresolved. The V gene's germline CDR1 is SGHTA and CDR2 FQGNSA. V was trimmed by 2 bases and J by 8 bases, leaving 16 bases between them. The CDR3 extends over 15 amino acids. CDR3 bases: TGTGCCAGCAGCTTAATGTCCAGACGAACTGAGCCCCAGCATTTT. This codes for CASSLMSRRTEPQHF.

The chain uses TRBV3-1 (or the pseudogene TRBV3-2) and TRBJ1-1; D gene ambiguous. Germline loops: CDR1 LGHDT, CDR2 YNNKEL (reference sequence). This CDR3 has 14 amino acids. Trimming shortened V by 1 base and J by 1 base, and 7 bases separated the two germline ends. DNA for the CDR3: TGTGCCAGCAGCCAAGCTTTACAGAACACTGAAGCTTTCTTT. It specifies CASSQALQNTEAFF.

V and J are TRBV18 and TRBJ1-4; 9 bases match TRBD1. The junction had 9 bases not matched to a gene; V was cut back by 3 bases and J by 4 bases. Germline CDR1 reads KGHSH; CDR2 reads LQKENI. The CDR3 loop spans 17 amino acids. The DNA for the CDR3 is TGTGCCAGCTCACCTCCGGGACAGGGTCGTTATAATGAAAAACTGTTTTTT. Encoded protein: CASSPPGQGRYNEKLFF. Full variable domain (rest looked up from reference TRBV18 and TRBJ1-4): NAGVMQNPRHLVRRRGQEARLRCSPMKGHSHVYWYRQLPEEGLKFMVYLQKENIIDESGMPKERFSAEFPKEGPSILRIQQVVRGDSAAYFCASSPPGQGRYNEKLFFGSGTQLSVL.

The rearrangement links TRBV18 to TRBJ2-5; tentatively, D is TRBD2 (6 bases). Germline V gene data show CDR1 as KGHSH and CDR2 as LQKENI. The CDR3 sequence is 15 residues long. V was clipped by 6 bases and J by 5 bases, with 19 bases between them. The CDR3 is CASSSDSSVGETQYF. The CDR3 nucleotides read TGTGCCAGCTCCTCCGACTCTAGCGTAGGGGAGACCCAGTACTTC.

The chain uses TRBV7-9 and TRBJ1-5; 9 bases align to TRBD1. CDR3 size: 16 residues. Germline V lookup: CDR1 SEHNR, CDR2 FQNEAQ (reference sequence). The V segment lost 4 bases and the J segment 1 base; nucleotides outside the gene matches: 5. CDR3 in amino acids: CASSSTGGRSNQPQHF. CDR3 bases: TGTGCCAGCAGCTCGACAGGGGGTAGAAGCAATCAGCCCCAGCATTTT.